The sequence of this T cell receptor beta chain was determined in a study of T cell responses to AZD1222 COVID-19 vaccine. Data came from immunoSEQ multiplex PCR; TCRdb stores just in-frame clones and leaves some out. This sample has 75,000 to 90,000 clones, with 86% found just once. This clone occurred once. Its antigen is still unknown. Study outcomes and limitations: The number of AZD1222 recipients seropositive at baseline was only six.

The germline V gene encodes CDR1 LGHNA and CDR2 YSLEER. The V segment lost 0 bases and the J segment 3 bases; nucleotides outside the gene matches: 8. The CDR3 covers 16 residues. This chain links TRBV4-3 with TRBJ2-7, with 7 bases identical to TRBD2. The sequenced sample was peripheral blood, obtained on day 0 of AZD1222 vaccination. This TCR was sampled from an adult in good health. CDR3 amino acids: CASSQDLASGRYEQYF. The CDR3 region has the DNA TGCGCCAGCAGCCAAGATTTGGCTAGCGGACGCTACGAGCAGTACTTC.